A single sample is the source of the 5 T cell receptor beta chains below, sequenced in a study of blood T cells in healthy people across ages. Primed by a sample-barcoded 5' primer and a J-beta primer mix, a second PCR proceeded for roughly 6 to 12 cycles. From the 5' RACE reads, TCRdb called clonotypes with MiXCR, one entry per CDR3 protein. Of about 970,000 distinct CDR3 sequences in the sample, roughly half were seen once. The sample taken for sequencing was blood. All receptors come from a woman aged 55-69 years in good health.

The CDR3 sequence is CASSLGPRASYEQYF. The CDR3 DNA reads as TGTGCCAGCAGTTTGGGCCCGAGGGCCTCCTACGAGCAGTACTTC. This sequence joins TRBV27 and TRBJ2-7; TRBD2 is a possible D gene (5 bases). In germline, CDR1 is MNHEY, CDR2 SMNVEV (reference sequence). V lost 3 bases and J lost 0, with 12 bases in between. The CDR3 extends over 15 amino acids.

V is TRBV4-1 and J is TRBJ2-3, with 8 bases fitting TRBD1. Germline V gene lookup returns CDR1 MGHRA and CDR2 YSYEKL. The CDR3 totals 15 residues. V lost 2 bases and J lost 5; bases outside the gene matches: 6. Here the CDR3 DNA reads TGCGCCAGCAGCCAACCGGACAGGGCGGAAGATACGCAGTATTTT. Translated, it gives CASSQPDRAEDTQYF.

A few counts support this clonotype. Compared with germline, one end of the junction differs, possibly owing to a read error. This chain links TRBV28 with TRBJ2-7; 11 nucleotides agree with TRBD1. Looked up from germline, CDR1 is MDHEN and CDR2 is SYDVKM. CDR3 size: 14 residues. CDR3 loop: CASRPGTGGYEQYF. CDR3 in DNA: TGCGCCAGCAGACCCGGGACAGGGGGCTACGAGCAGTACTTC.

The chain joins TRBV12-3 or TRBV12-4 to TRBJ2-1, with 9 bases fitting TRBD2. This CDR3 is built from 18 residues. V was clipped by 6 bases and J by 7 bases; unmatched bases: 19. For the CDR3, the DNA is TGTGCCAGCAGGCCGGGACTAGCCGGCCCGGATCAGTCAAATGAGCAGTTCTTC. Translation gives CASRPGLAGPDQSNEQFF.

The CDR3 is CASSLRVQDRGFRGYTF. In DNA, the CDR3 is TGTGCCAGCAGCTTACGTGTTCAGGACAGGGGGTTTCGAGGCTACACCTTC. The V call is TRBV7-2, the J call TRBJ1-2; 10 bases map to TRBD1. V dropped 2 bases and J dropped 8; count of bases not matched to a gene: 14. The CDR3 is 17 amino acids. Germline V gene sequence: CDR1 SGHTA, CDR2 FQGNSA.